What follows describes a single TCR beta chain. Its antigen remains unidentified. The CDR3 sequence is 16 residues long. The V and J ends lost 2 bases and 2 bases, in that order; junction bases with no gene match: 6. The germline gives CDR1 SGHAT, CDR2 FQNNGV. These data belong to a study of shared clonotypes between healthy human individuals. Study-level points and caveats: Measured sharing among donors was expected to vary with sequencing depth.

Per the authors' pipeline: ImmunoSEQ gave junction-only sequences without quality scores, so filtering differed. Profiled with immunoSEQ multiplex PCR; TCRdb holds only in-frame clones, not every one. The V and J calls and clone size come from that table; D and trimming were worked out from the DNA. Among roughly 450,000 clones listed, 60% to 85% were seen once. This clonotype was obtained from a woman between 40 and 55 years old in good health. Some clones in this sample may be carry-over from other donors' samples. What was sequenced was PBMCs. This chain uses TRBV11-2 with TRBJ2-1, with 7 positions matching TRBD2. CDR3 DNA: TGTGCCAGCAGCTTAAATTCCGGGACTACCTACAATGAGCAGTTCTTC. Its translation is CASSLNSGTTYNEQFF. The whole variable domain, filled in from reference TRBV11-2 and TRBJ2-1, reads EAGVAQSPRYKIIEKRQSVAFWCNPISGHATLYWYQQILGQGPKLLIQFQNNGVVDDSQLPKDRFSAERLKGVDSTLKIQPAKLEDSAVYLCASSLNSGTTYNEQFFGPGTRLTVL.